This T cell receptor (beta chain) was identified during a study of tumor-infiltrating lymphocytes in primary liver carcinoma. Study-wide context: Lesions, classed as T1-T3 N0M0, spanned roughly 4.2 to 11 cm across.

Study-level points and caveats: Significantly larger top-250-clone fractions were found in tumors than in blood (p = 0.039). For tumor-adjacent and tumor-blood pairs, overlap was less than that seen for tumor region pairs.

Priming with a constant-region primer yielded TCR beta cDNA from about 510 ng total RNA. Employing slightly modified ARM-PCR, three nested multiplex PCR rounds were run, and these gave rise to the TCR beta libraries. For around 11 cycles apiece, the opening two PCR rounds ran with TRBV1-TRBV30 forward primers and a C-beta reverse primer. One entry per CDR3 protein results from TCRdb running MiXCR on the multiplex PCR reads. The table shows hundreds of thousands of distinct CDR3 sequences, with 50% to 60% occurring only once. Germline DNA was extracted alongside blood RNA, which was obtained from unsorted whole blood. Presurgery, around 4 milliliters of peripheral blood were collected. A remark on this clonotype: Its antigen is as yet unknown. Just one base apart from a much larger clone, this may be a read error. The final CDR3 position lacks the conserved phenylalanine or tryptophan, pointing to a likely read error.

The V segment lost 0 bases and the J segment 4 bases; nucleotides outside the gene matches: 7. This CDR3 region has 17 residues. In germline, CDR1 is LGHNA, CDR2 YSLEER. The source material was peripheral blood. This chain connects TRBV4-3 to TRBJ2-1; 9 nucleotides agree with TRBD2. This sequence was found in a woman in her twenties or thirties with primary liver carcinoma and hepatitis B virus infection. This chain's CDR3 is CASSQDWREGWYNEQFS. The CDR3 DNA follows: TGCGCCAGCAGCCAAGATTGGCGGGAGGGCTGGTACAATGAGCAGTTCTCC.